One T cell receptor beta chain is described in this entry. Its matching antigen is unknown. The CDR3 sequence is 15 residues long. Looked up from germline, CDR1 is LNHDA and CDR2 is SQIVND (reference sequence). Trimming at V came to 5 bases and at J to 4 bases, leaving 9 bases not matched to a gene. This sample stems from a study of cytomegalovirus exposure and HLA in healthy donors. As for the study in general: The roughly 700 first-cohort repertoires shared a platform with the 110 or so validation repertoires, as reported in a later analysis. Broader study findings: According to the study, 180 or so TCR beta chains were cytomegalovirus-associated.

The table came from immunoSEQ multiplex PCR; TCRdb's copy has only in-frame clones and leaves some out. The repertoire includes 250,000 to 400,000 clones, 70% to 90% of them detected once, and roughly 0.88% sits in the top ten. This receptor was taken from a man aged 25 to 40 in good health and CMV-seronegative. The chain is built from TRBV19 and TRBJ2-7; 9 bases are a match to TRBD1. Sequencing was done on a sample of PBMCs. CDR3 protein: CASSAGDRVWYEQYF. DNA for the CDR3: TGTGCCAGTAGTGCCGGGGACAGGGTATGGTACGAGCAGTACTTC.